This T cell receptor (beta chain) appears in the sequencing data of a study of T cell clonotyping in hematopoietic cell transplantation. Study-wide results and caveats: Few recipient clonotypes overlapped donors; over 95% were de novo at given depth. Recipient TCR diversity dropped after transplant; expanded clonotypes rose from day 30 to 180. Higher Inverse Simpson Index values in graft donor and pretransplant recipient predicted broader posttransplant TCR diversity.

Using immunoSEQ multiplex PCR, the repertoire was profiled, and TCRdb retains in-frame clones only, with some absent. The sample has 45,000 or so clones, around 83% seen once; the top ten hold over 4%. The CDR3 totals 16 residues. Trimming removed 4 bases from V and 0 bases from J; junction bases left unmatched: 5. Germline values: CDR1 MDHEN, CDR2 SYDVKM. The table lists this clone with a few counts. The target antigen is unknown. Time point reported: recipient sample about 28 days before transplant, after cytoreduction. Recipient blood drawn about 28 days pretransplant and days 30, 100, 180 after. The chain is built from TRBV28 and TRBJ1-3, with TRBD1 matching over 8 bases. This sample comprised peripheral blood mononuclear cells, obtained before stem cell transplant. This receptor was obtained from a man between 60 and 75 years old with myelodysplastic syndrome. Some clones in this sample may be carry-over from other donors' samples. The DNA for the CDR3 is TGTGCCAGCAGTTCGACAGGGGCCTCCTCTGGAAACACCATATATTTT. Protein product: CASSSTGASSGNTIYF.